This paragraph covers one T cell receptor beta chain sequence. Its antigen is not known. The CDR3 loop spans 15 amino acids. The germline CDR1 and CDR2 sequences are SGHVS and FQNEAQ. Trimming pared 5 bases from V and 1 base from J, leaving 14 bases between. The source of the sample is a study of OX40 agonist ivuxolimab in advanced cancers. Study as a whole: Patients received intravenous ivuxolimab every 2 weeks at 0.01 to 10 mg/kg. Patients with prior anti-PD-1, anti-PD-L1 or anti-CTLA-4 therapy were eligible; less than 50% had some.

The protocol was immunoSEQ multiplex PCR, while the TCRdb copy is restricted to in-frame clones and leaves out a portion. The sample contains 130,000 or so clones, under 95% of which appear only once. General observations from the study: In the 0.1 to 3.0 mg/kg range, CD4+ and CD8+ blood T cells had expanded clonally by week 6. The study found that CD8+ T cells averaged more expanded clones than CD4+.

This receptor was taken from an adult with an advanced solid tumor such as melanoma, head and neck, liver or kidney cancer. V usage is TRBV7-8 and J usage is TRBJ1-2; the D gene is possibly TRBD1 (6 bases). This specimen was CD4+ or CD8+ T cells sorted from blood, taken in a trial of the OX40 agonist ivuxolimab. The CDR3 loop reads CASSPKTGHNYGYTF. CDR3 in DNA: TGTGCCAGCAGCCCTAAGACGGGACATAACTATGGCTACACCTTC.